These T cell receptor beta chains were read from a single sample in a study of blood T cell repertoires in COVID-19. Data came from immunoSEQ multiplex PCR; TCRdb stores just in-frame clones and leaves some out. The sample has a few hundred thousand clones, about 79% seen once; the top ten hold 2% to 2.5%. Sequencing was done on a sample of peripheral blood. Receptors were obtained from a man aged 40-50 years who had recovered from COVID-19. The CDR3 runs from the conserved cysteine through the conserved F or W. D genes are given only for firm matches. The size entry is marked missing in some rows and otherwise reads once, few, many or a size class.

V: TRBV21-1
J: TRBJ2-3
size: NA
D: NA
CDR3: CASSKFSPRTSVWRVCPDTQYF
DNA: TGTGCCAGCAGCAAATTTAGTCCCCGGACTAGCGTTTGGAGGGTTTGCCCAGATACGCAGTATTTT

V: TRBV18
J: TRBJ1-2
size: once
D: TRBD1
CDR3: CASSPSFMDRGYGYTF
DNA: TGTGCCAGCTCACCCTCCTTCATGGACAGGGGCTATGGCTACACCTTC

V: TRBV27
J: TRBJ2-1
size: once
D: TRBD2
CDR3: CASSLPPGLPHNEQFF
DNA: TGTGCCAGCAGTTTACCTCCGGGACTACCTCATAATGAGCAGTTCTTC

V: TRBV9
J: TRBJ2-7
size: NA
D: NA
CDR3: CASTRDLRGEQYF
DNA: TGTGCCAGCACCCGGGACTTGCGGGGCGAGCAGTACTTC

V: TRBV7-2
J: TRBJ2-3
size: once
D: TRBD1
CDR3: CASSFGQGDGFDTQYF
DNA: TGTGCCAGCAGCTTCGGACAGGGAGACGGGTTTGATACGCAGTATTTT

V: TRBV7-2
J: TRBJ2-3
size: NA
D: NA
CDR3: CASSQAGDTQYF
DNA: TGTGCCAGCAGCCAGGCGGGCGATACGCAGTATTTT

V: TRBV7-2
J: TRBJ2-1
size: few
D: TRBD2
CDR3: CASSLLTSPVQQFF
DNA: TGTGCCAGCAGCCTCTTGACTAGCCCAGTCCAGCAGTTCTTC

V: TRBV12-5
J: TRBJ2-1
size: NA
D: NA
CDR3: CASGLDSYNEQFF
DNA: TGTGCTAGTGGTTTGGACTCATACAATGAGCAGTTCTTC

V: TRBV23-1
J: TRBJ2-3
size: once
D: TRBD2
CDR3: CASSQFEEAKREGETDTQYF
DNA: TGCGCCAGCAGTCAATTCGAAGAAGCCAAGCGGGAGGGGGAGACAGATACGCAGTATTTT

V: TRBV11-2
J: TRBJ2-5
size: once
D: NA
CDR3: CASSLETRYQETQYF
DNA: TGTGCCAGCAGCTTAGAAACCCGGTACCAAGAGACCCAGTACTTC

V: TRBV2
J: TRBJ2-5
size: NA
D: TRBD2
CDR3: CASRPGGPVETQYF
DNA: TGTGCCAGCAGGCCGGGGGGGCCGGTAGAGACCCAGTACTTC

V: TRBV3-1/TRBV3-2
J: TRBJ1-2
size: NA
D: NA
CDR3: CASSHSEGWTDYGYTF
DNA: TGTGCCAGCAGCCACTCCGAGGGCTGGACGGACTATGGCTACACCTTC

V: TRBV4-1
J: TRBJ2-5
size: NA
D: NA
CDR3: CASSHPSWGGQRETQYF
DNA: TGCGCCAGCAGCCACCCTTCCTGGGGGGGCCAGCGAGAGACCCAGTACTTC

V: TRBV7-2
J: TRBJ2-5
size: NA
D: TRBD1
CDR3: CASSMDRKETQYF
DNA: TGTGCCAGCAGCATGGACAGGAAAGAGACCCAGTACTTC

V: TRBV3-1/TRBV3-2
J: TRBJ1-4
size: NA
D: TRBD1
CDR3: CASSRTTGGHEKLFF
DNA: TGTGCCAGCAGCCGCACGACAGGGGGCCATGAAAAACTGTTTTTT

V: TRBV27
J: TRBJ1-2
size: NA
D: TRBD1
CDR3: CASSAPGQGNSGYTF
DNA: TGTGCCAGCAGTGCCCCGGGACAGGGTAATTCTGGCTACACCTTC

V: TRBV21-1
J: TRBJ2-1
size: NA
D: NA
CDR3: CASTQDTRSINEQFF
DNA: TGTGCCAGCACCCAAGACACCCGGTCCATCAATGAGCAGTTCTTC

V: TRBV6-2/TRBV6-3
J: TRBJ2-1
size: few
D: NA
CDR3: CASSSEWSYNEQFF
DNA: TGTGCCAGCAGCTCGGAGTGGTCCTACAATGAGCAGTTCTTC

V: TRBV9
J: TRBJ1-5
size: few
D: TRBD1
CDR3: CASSSGTGGIQPQHF
DNA: TGTGCCAGCAGCTCCGGGACAGGGGGCATTCAGCCCCAGCATTTT

V: TRBV29-1
J: TRBJ2-2
size: few
D: TRBD1
CDR3: CSVNRDRNTGELFF
DNA: TGCAGCGTTAACCGGGACAGAAACACCGGGGAGCTGTTTTTT

V: TRBV19
J: TRBJ2-2
size: NA
D: TRBD1
CDR3: CASHRDRVNTGELFF
DNA: TGTGCCAGTCACCGGGACAGGGTAAACACCGGGGAGCTGTTTTTT

V: TRBV7-2
J: TRBJ1-5
size: few
D: NA
CDR3: CASSGRGNQPQHF
DNA: TGTGCCAGCAGCGGGCGTGGCAATCAGCCCCAGCATTTT

V: TRBV4-3
J: TRBJ2-1
size: NA
D: TRBD1
CDR3: CASSQTDRAYNEQFF
DNA: TGCGCCAGCAGCCAAACGGACAGGGCCTACAATGAGCAGTTCTTC

V: TRBV6-2/TRBV6-3
J: TRBJ1-1
size: few
D: TRBD1
CDR3: CASSSNRGSEAFF
DNA: TGTGCCAGCAGTTCGAACAGGGGGAGCGAAGCTTTCTTT

V: TRBV7-2
J: TRBJ2-3
size: few
D: TRBD2
CDR3: CASSPPGSGRKVDTQYF
DNA: TGTGCCAGCAGCCCCCCGGGTAGCGGGAGGAAGGTGGATACGCAGTATTTT

V: TRBV5-5
J: TRBJ1-6
size: NA
D: NA
CDR3: CASSLGAGVSPLHF
DNA: TGTGCCAGCAGCTTGGGGGCCGGCGTTTCACCCCTCCACTTT

V: TRBV6-2/TRBV6-3
J: TRBJ1-1
size: once
D: TRBD1
CDR3: CASSGTGGSDTEAFF
DNA: TGTGCCAGCAGTGGGACAGGGGGTTCGGACACTGAAGCTTTCTTT

V: TRBV11-2
J: TRBJ1-3
size: NA
D: NA
CDR3: CASSLDRLPPSGNTIYF
DNA: TGTGCCAGCAGCTTAGATCGGTTGCCCCCGTCTGGAAACACCATATATTTT

V: TRBV7-2
J: TRBJ1-2
size: NA
D: NA
CDR3: CASSLAGGNGYTF
DNA: TGTGCCAGCAGCTTAGCCGGGGGAAATGGCTACACCTTC

V: TRBV7-8
J: TRBJ2-7
size: NA
D: NA
CDR3: CASSLVPPAGEQYF
DNA: TGTGCCAGCAGCTTAGTGCCCCCGGCAGGAGAGCAGTACTTC

V: TRBV5-4
J: TRBJ2-7
size: once
D: TRBD2
CDR3: CASSPDQGAGRREQYF
DNA: TGTGCCAGCAGCCCAGACCAGGGAGCGGGGAGGCGGGAGCAGTACTTC

V: TRBV7-2
J: TRBJ1-4
size: NA
D: TRBD1
CDR3: CASSFTGASDEKLFF
DNA: TGTGCCAGCAGCTTCACAGGGGCCTCGGATGAAAAACTGTTTTTT

V: TRBV5-1
J: TRBJ2-5
size: NA
D: NA
CDR3: CASSSRGSQETQYF
DNA: TGCGCCAGCAGCAGTAGGGGGAGTCAAGAGACCCAGTACTTC

V: TRBV9
J: TRBJ2-1
size: NA
D: TRBD1
CDR3: CASNPGTASLSYNEQFF
DNA: TGTGCCAGCAATCCGGGGACAGCGTCCCTTTCCTACAATGAGCAGTTCTTC

V: TRBV6-2/TRBV6-3
J: TRBJ1-1
size: NA
D: NA
CDR3: CASSNPAELNTEAFF
DNA: TGTGCCAGCAGCAACCCGGCGGAGTTGAACACTGAAGCTTTCTTT

V: TRBV9
J: TRBJ2-7
size: NA
D: TRBD1
CDR3: CASSVGQGPYEQYF
DNA: TGTGCCAGCAGCGTAGGACAGGGGCCCTACGAGCAGTACTTC

V: TRBV7-2
J: TRBJ2-3
size: NA
D: NA
CDR3: CASRSADTQYF
DNA: TGTGCCAGCAGATCGGCAGATACGCAGTATTTT

V: TRBV29-1
J: TRBJ1-3
size: NA
D: NA
CDR3: CSVMTFSGNTIYF
DNA: TGCAGCGTCATGACATTTTCTGGAAACACCATATATTTT

V: TRBV7-9
J: TRBJ1-1
size: NA
D: NA
CDR3: CASSLEDSEGTEAFF
DNA: TGTGCCAGCAGCCTAGAGGACAGCGAGGGGACTGAAGCTTTCTTT

V: TRBV6-2/TRBV6-3
J: TRBJ2-2
size: NA
D: NA
CDR3: CASNPRTGELFF
DNA: TGTGCCAGCAACCCGCGGACCGGGGAGCTGTTTTTT

V: TRBV5-1
J: TRBJ2-2
size: NA
D: NA
CDR3: CASSLAGKNTGELFF
DNA: TGCGCCAGCAGCTTGGCCGGGAAGAACACCGGGGAGCTGTTTTTT

V: TRBV4-1
J: TRBJ2-7
size: NA
D: TRBD2
CDR3: CASSSHGTSGLSYEQYF
DNA: TGCGCCAGCAGCTCCCATGGCACTAGCGGACTCTCCTACGAGCAGTACTTC

V: TRBV9
J: TRBJ2-5
size: NA
D: NA
CDR3: CASSGQGGETQYF
DNA: TGTGCCAGCAGCGGACAGGGAGGAGAGACCCAGTACTTC

V: TRBV4-3
J: TRBJ2-7
size: NA
D: TRBD2
CDR3: CASSQVAGGPYEQYF
DNA: TGCGCCAGCAGCCAAGTAGCGGGAGGGCCCTACGAGCAGTACTTC

V: TRBV2
J: TRBJ1-2
size: NA
D: NA
CDR3: CASTRADGANYGYTF
DNA: TGTGCCAGCACACGGGCCGACGGGGCTAACTATGGCTACACCTTC

V: TRBV7-9
J: TRBJ1-1
size: NA
D: TRBD1
CDR3: CASSGGQKYTEAFF
DNA: TGTGCCAGCAGCGGGGGACAGAAATACACTGAAGCTTTCTTT

V: TRBV6-2/TRBV6-3
J: TRBJ1-5
size: once
D: NA
CDR3: CASSSRGGHQPQHF
DNA: TGTGCCAGCAGCTCCCGGGGGGGCCATCAGCCCCAGCATTTT

V: TRBV4-3
J: TRBJ2-7
size: NA
D: NA
CDR3: CASSQGTGSSYEQYF
DNA: TGCGCCAGCAGCCAAGGCACAGGGTCCTCCTACGAGCAGTACTTC

V: TRBV11-2
J: TRBJ2-1
size: NA
D: TRBD2
CDR3: CASSVAGGDNEQFF
DNA: TGTGCCAGCAGCGTAGCGGGGGGCGACAATGAGCAGTTCTTC

V: TRBV28
J: TRBJ1-1
size: NA
D: NA
CDR3: CASSEALRIMNTEAFF
DNA: TGTGCCAGCAGTGAGGCGCTAAGGATTATGAACACTGAAGCTTTCTTT

V: TRBV6-2/TRBV6-3
J: TRBJ1-2
size: many
D: TRBD1
CDR3: CASSSGTGKVGYTF
DNA: TGTGCCAGCAGCTCCGGGACAGGGAAAGTCGGCTACACCTTC

V: TRBV7-2
J: TRBJ1-5
size: NA
D: NA
CDR3: CASSITGQGQPQHF
DNA: TGTGCCAGCAGCATTACAGGGCAAGGTCAGCCCCAGCATTTT

V: TRBV27
J: TRBJ1-5
size: NA
D: NA
CDR3: CASSLQGVNQPQHF
DNA: TGTGCCAGCAGTTTACAGGGTGTAAATCAGCCCCAGCATTTT

V: TRBV19
J: TRBJ2-2
size: NA
D: TRBD1
CDR3: CASNHRDRVAGELFF
DNA: TGTGCCAGTAATCACCGGGACAGGGTAGCCGGGGAGCTGTTTTTT

V: TRBV2
J: TRBJ1-3
size: few
D: NA
CDR3: CASLGGATGNTIYF
DNA: TGTGCCAGCTTGGGGGGGGCAACAGGAAACACCATATATTTT

V: TRBV7-9
J: TRBJ1-2
size: NA
D: TRBD1
CDR3: CASSDVRDSFNYGYTF
DNA: TGTGCCAGCAGCGACGTCCGGGACAGCTTTAACTATGGCTACACCTTC